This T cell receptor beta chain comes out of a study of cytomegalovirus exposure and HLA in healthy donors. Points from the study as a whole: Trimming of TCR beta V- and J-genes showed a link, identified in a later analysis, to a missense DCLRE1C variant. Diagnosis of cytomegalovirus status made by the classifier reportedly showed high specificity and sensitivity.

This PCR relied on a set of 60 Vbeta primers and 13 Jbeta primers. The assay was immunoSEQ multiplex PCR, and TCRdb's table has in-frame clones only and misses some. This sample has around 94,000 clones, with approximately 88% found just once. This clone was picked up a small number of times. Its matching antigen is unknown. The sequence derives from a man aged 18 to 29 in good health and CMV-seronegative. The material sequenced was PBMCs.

The DNA for the CDR3 is TGTGCCAGCAGCTTACGAACAGACCTGAGCGGAGGCTACACCTTC. It is translated as CASSLRTDLSGGYTF. The chain combines TRBV11-2 with TRBJ1-2; unclear D gene. The length of the CDR3 is 15 residues. Per the germline V gene, CDR1 is SGHAT and CDR2 is FQNNGV. Deletions cut 2 bases from V and 8 bases from J, with 18 bases between.